This is a list of T cell receptor beta chains from one sample in a study of T-cell reconstitution after alpha-beta-depleted transplantation in children. TCRdb reprocessed the PCR reads with MiXCR, giving one entry per CDR3 protein. The sample includes over 150,000 distinct CDR3 sequences, 5% to 6.5% of them seen just once. The sequencing here drew on PBMCs, taken before TCRalphabeta/CD19-depleted stem cell transplant. These receptors all come from a girl in the first two years of life with combined immunodeficiency, due to receive a stem cell transplant. Both conserved end residues are part of each CDR3.

v_gene	j_gene	CDR3aa
TRBV5-1	TRBJ2-5	CASSGGQETQYF
TRBV4-1	TRBJ1-1	CASSRMTQGAGTEAFF
TRBV29-1	TRBJ2-2	CSVEGTSGRAERVGELFF
TRBV6-2/TRBV6-3	TRBJ2-1	CASSYLKDRALYNEQFF
TRBV7-3	TRBJ2-1	CASSASGQGLRIYNEQFF
TRBV4-3	TRBJ2-1	CASSHGTSGNYEQFF
TRBV29-1	TRBJ1-2	CSVEGSTRGYTF
TRBV6-1	TRBJ1-2	CASRKGPGTTGFYGYTF
TRBV12-3/TRBV12-4	TRBJ2-3	CASSSYYSGGANTQYF
TRBV7-9	TRBJ1-1	CASSPGTGTNTEAFF
TRBV27	TRBJ2-7	CASQDGYEQYF
TRBV7-2	TRBJ1-3	CASSYYRDPSSGNTIYF
TRBV12-3/TRBV12-4	TRBJ2-5	CASRPQRGGNPETQYF
TRBV29-1	TRBJ2-1	CSVPQRGPEFHEQFF
TRBV28	TRBJ2-7	CASTSMRSGPYEQYF
TRBV25-1	TRBJ2-5	CASSELRLYGGRQEIQYF
TRBV20-1	TRBJ2-5	CSARDWPGEKGETQYF
TRBV4-3	TRBJ2-2	CASSQEWRVNTGELFF
TRBV4-3	TRBJ2-3	CASSQEGDRGPDTQYF
TRBV4-2	TRBJ1-2	CASSQGTGILYTF
TRBV7-9	TRBJ1-5	CASSLAGGNQPQHF
TRBV5-1	TRBJ2-1	CASSTGLAGRYNEQFF
TRBV10-3	TRBJ2-7	CAISFHSYGGTEYYEQYF
TRBV20-1	TRBJ1-2	CSASLRGGGYTF
TRBV12-3/TRBV12-4	TRBJ2-1	CASSRTSGRSYSYNEQFF
TRBV12-3/TRBV12-4	TRBJ2-1	CASSSRDSDNEQFF
TRBV12-3/TRBV12-4	TRBJ1-2	CASSQFRQSVSSF
TRBV12-3/TRBV12-4	TRBJ2-1	CASSSGTDNEQFF
TRBV12-3/TRBV12-4	TRBJ2-1	CASGTGGGYNEQFF
TRBV19	TRBJ1-1	CASSIYSEGRNTEAFF
TRBV21-1	TRBJ2-1	CASSKIGSGSNEQFF
TRBV9	TRBJ2-6	CASSQGSGANVLTF
TRBV2	TRBJ2-1	CASHREGLARYNEQFF
TRBV6-2/TRBV6-3	TRBJ2-2	CASSSGPRSTGELFF
TRBV7-9	TRBJ2-1	CASSPLVSEQFF
TRBV28	TRBJ2-7	CASSSRQGDMGGTYEQYF
TRBV7-2	TRBJ2-3	CASSSSAFSTDTQYF
TRBV10-3	TRBJ2-7	CAISDQSAYEQYF
TRBV7-8	TRBJ1-1	CASSWRHPNTEAFF
TRBV12-3/TRBV12-4	TRBJ2-1	CASTLIQGGYNEQFF
TRBV11-2	TRBJ2-1	CASSLVLGKTYNEQFF
TRBV24-1	TRBJ1-5	CATSQGRHNQPQHF
TRBV29-1	TRBJ2-5	CSVGAGARETQYF
TRBV6-2/TRBV6-3	TRBJ2-7	CASSQTGWFYEQYF